This paragraph covers one T cell receptor (beta chain) sequence. This sample was taken from a study of blood T cells in healthy people across ages. With a J-beta primer mix and a sample-barcoded 5' primer, a second PCR ran roughly 6 to 11 cycles. Using its own MiXCR run on the 5' RACE reads, TCRdb lists one record per CDR3 protein. Of about 1.7 million distinct CDR3 sequences in the sample, 25% to 30% are singletons; the top ten hold more than 6%. The CDR3 length is 13 residues. The germline CDR1 and CDR2 sequences are MNHNY and SVGAGI (reference sequence). Trimming removed 5 bases at V and 4 bases at J, with 11 bases between.

The rearrangement links TRBV6-6 to TRBJ1-2; unclear D gene. Sequenced input: blood. The sequence was collected from a woman younger than 45 in good health. In DNA form, the CDR3 reads TGTGCCAGCAGTGATCTCCGGGGCTATGGCTACACCTTC. Translated, it gives CASSDLRGYGYTF.